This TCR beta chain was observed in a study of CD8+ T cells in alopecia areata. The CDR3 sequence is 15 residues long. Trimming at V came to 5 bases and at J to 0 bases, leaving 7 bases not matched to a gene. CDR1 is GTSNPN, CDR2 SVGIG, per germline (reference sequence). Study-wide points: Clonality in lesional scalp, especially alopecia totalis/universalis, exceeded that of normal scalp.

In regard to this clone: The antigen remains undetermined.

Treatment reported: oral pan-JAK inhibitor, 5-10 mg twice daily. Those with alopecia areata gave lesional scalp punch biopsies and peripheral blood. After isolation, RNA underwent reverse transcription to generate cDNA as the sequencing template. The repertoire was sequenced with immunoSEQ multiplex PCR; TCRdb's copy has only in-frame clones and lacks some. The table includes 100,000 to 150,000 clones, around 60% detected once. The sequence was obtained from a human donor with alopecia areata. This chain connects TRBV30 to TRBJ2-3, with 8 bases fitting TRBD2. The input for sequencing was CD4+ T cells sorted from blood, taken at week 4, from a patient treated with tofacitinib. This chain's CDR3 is CAWLAGSSSTDTQYF. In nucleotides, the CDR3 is TGTGCCTGGTTAGCGGGATCTTCCAGCACAGATACGCAGTATTTT.